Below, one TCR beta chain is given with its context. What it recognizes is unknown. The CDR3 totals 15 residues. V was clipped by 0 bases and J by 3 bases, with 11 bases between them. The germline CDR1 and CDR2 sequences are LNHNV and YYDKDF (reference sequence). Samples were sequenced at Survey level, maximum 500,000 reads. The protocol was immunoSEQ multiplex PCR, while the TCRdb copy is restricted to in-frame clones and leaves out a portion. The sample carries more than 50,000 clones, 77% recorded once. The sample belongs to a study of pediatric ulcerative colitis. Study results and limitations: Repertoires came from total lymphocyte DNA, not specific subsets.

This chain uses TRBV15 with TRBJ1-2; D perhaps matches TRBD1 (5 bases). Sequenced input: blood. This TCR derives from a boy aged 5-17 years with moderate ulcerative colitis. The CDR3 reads CATSRDSGAYYGYTF. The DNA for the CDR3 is TGTGCCACCAGCAGAGATAGCGGGGCTTACTATGGCTACACCTTC.